Listed below are T cell receptor beta chains from one sample, sequenced in a study of cytomegalovirus exposure and HLA in healthy donors. Sequenced by immunoSEQ multiplex PCR; TCRdb stores in-frame clones only, minus some. Of under 80,000 clones listed, approximately 93% are singletons. The sample was PBMCs. The origin of the receptors is a woman under 30 in good health and CMV-seronegative. Both conserved end residues are part of each CDR3. D genes are given only for firm matches. The size of a clone is reported for some rows only, either as once, few or many, or as a class for expanded clones.

CDR3 length: 13; D gene: -; V gene: TRBV10-3; clone size: -; J gene: TRBJ1-4; CDR3 protein: CAISGQRNEKLFF; CDR3 DNA: TGTGCCATCAGTGGACAGAGGAATGAAAAACTGTTTTTT
CDR3 length: 16; D gene: TRBD2; V gene: TRBV9; clone size: -; J gene: TRBJ2-5; CDR3 protein: CASSVGLGLAGETQYF; CDR3 DNA: TGTGCCAGCAGCGTAGGGCTGGGACTAGCTGGGGAGACCCAGTACTTC
CDR3 length: 13; D gene: -; V gene: TRBV11-2; clone size: -; J gene: TRBJ2-7; CDR3 protein: CASSSTSQGRQYF; CDR3 DNA: TGTGCCAGCAGCTCGACCTCCCAGGGTCGGCAGTACTTC
CDR3 length: 16; D gene: TRBD1; V gene: TRBV6-6; clone size: -; J gene: TRBJ1-2; CDR3 protein: CASSYSRDRGLSGYTF; CDR3 DNA: TGTGCCAGCAGTTACTCGAGGGACAGGGGGCTGTCTGGCTACACCTTC
CDR3 length: 16; D gene: -; V gene: TRBV18; clone size: -; J gene: TRBJ1-3; CDR3 protein: CASSPNGGKGGNTIYF; CDR3 DNA: TGTGCCAGCTCACCGAATGGGGGCAAAGGTGGAAACACCATATATTTT
CDR3 length: 13; D gene: TRBD2; V gene: TRBV29-1; clone size: -; J gene: TRBJ2-7; CDR3 protein: CSVASGNIYEQYF; CDR3 DNA: TGCAGCGTTGCTAGCGGGAATATCTACGAGCAGTACTTC
CDR3 length: 14; D gene: -; V gene: TRBV28; clone size: -; J gene: TRBJ1-5; CDR3 protein: CASSFEGPGEPQHF; CDR3 DNA: TGTGCCAGCAGTTTCGAGGGTCCGGGAGAGCCCCAGCATTTT
CDR3 length: 13; D gene: -; V gene: TRBV6-6; clone size: once; J gene: TRBJ1-1; CDR3 protein: CASAGGLGNEAFF; CDR3 DNA: TGTGCCAGCGCTGGGGGCCTGGGCAATGAAGCTTTCTTT
CDR3 length: 16; D gene: -; V gene: TRBV30; clone size: -; J gene: TRBJ2-1; CDR3 protein: CAWSRHTGSSYNEQFF; CDR3 DNA: TGTGCCTGGAGTCGACACACAGGGAGCTCCTACAATGAGCAGTTCTTC
CDR3 length: 13; D gene: -; V gene: TRBV6-5; clone size: -; J gene: TRBJ2-7; CDR3 protein: CAKPLDRNYEQYF; CDR3 DNA: TGTGCCAAACCACTGGACAGAAACTACGAGCAGTACTTC
CDR3 length: 15; D gene: TRBD1; V gene: TRBV6-5; clone size: -; J gene: TRBJ2-7; CDR3 protein: CASSYIGQGVAEQYF; CDR3 DNA: TGTGCCAGCAGTTACATTGGACAGGGAGTTGCCGAGCAGTACTTC
CDR3 length: 15; D gene: TRBD2; V gene: TRBV19; clone size: -; J gene: TRBJ2-7; CDR3 protein: CASSITTSGRSEQYF; CDR3 DNA: TGTGCCAGTAGTATAACGACTAGCGGGAGAAGCGAGCAGTACTTC
CDR3 length: 17; D gene: -; V gene: TRBV18; clone size: -; J gene: TRBJ1-5; CDR3 protein: CASSPWDIPGGNQPQHF; CDR3 DNA: TGTGCCAGCTCACCATGGGACATTCCTGGGGGCAATCAGCCCCAGCATTTT
CDR3 length: 15; D gene: TRBD1; V gene: TRBV6-5; clone size: -; J gene: TRBJ2-7; CDR3 protein: CASSRSGTGAYEQYF; CDR3 DNA: TGTGCCAGCAGCCGATCCGGGACAGGGGCCTACGAGCAGTACTTC
CDR3 length: 15; D gene: TRBD1; V gene: TRBV2; clone size: -; J gene: TRBJ2-1; CDR3 protein: CASSAGTGVANEQFF; CDR3 DNA: TGTGCCAGCAGTGCAGGGACAGGGGTAGCGAATGAGCAGTTCTTC
CDR3 length: 17; D gene: TRBD2; V gene: TRBV4-1; clone size: once; J gene: TRBJ2-3; CDR3 protein: CASSQDMGLGLADTQYF; CDR3 DNA: TGCGCCAGCAGCCAAGATATGGGACTAGGCTTGGCAGATACGCAGTATTTT
CDR3 length: 14; D gene: TRBD2; V gene: TRBV10-1; clone size: -; J gene: TRBJ2-3; CDR3 protein: CASSDGLAPDTQYF; CDR3 DNA: TGCGCCTCCTCCGACGGACTAGCCCCAGATACGCAGTATTTT
CDR3 length: 16; D gene: -; V gene: TRBV4-2; clone size: -; J gene: TRBJ2-5; CDR3 protein: CASSLAWGPRQETQYF; CDR3 DNA: TGTGCCAGCAGCCTCGCTTGGGGGCCGCGCCAAGAGACCCAGTACTTC
CDR3 length: 21; D gene: TRBD1; V gene: TRBV28; clone size: once; J gene: TRBJ2-3; CDR3 protein: CASSFPWRGTGISPSTDTQYF; CDR3 DNA: TGTGCCAGCAGTTTCCCTTGGAGGGGGACAGGGATTTCACCTAGCACAGATACGCAGTATTTT
CDR3 length: 16; D gene: TRBD2; V gene: TRBV16; clone size: -; J gene: TRBJ2-3; CDR3 protein: CASSPGTSGMLDTQYF; CDR3 DNA: TGTGCCAGCAGCCCCGGGACTAGCGGGATGTTAGATACGCAGTATTTT
CDR3 length: 12; D gene: -; V gene: TRBV19; clone size: -; J gene: TRBJ1-1; CDR3 protein: CASTTGGTEAFF; CDR3 DNA: TGTGCCAGTACAACAGGCGGCACTGAAGCTTTCTTT
CDR3 length: 15; D gene: TRBD1; V gene: TRBV10-3; clone size: -; J gene: TRBJ1-2; CDR3 protein: CAISAGTGPLDGYTF; CDR3 DNA: TGTGCCATCAGTGCAGGGACAGGGCCCCTGGATGGCTACACCTTC
CDR3 length: 17; D gene: -; V gene: TRBV27; clone size: -; J gene: TRBJ2-5; CDR3 protein: CASGSPGGVDVQETQYF; CDR3 DNA: TGTGCCAGCGGTTCTCCAGGAGGGGTCGATGTCCAAGAGACCCAGTACTTC
CDR3 length: 15; D gene: -; V gene: TRBV27; clone size: -; J gene: TRBJ1-4; CDR3 protein: CASSFWTDHVEKLFF; CDR3 DNA: TGTGCCAGCAGTTTCTGGACAGACCATGTGGAAAAACTGTTTTTT
CDR3 length: 15; D gene: TRBD2; V gene: TRBV11-2; clone size: -; J gene: TRBJ2-7; CDR3 protein: CASSILAGEVHEQYF; CDR3 DNA: TGTGCCAGCAGCATCCTAGCGGGAGAGGTACACGAGCAGTACTTC
CDR3 length: 13; D gene: -; V gene: TRBV29-1; clone size: -; J gene: TRBJ2-7; CDR3 protein: CSVETEPTYEQYF; CDR3 DNA: TGCAGCGTTGAAACGGAGCCCACCTACGAGCAGTACTTC
CDR3 length: 13; D gene: TRBD2; V gene: TRBV25-1; clone size: -; J gene: TRBJ2-1; CDR3 protein: CASKGLGGNEQFF; CDR3 DNA: TGTGCCAGCAAGGGACTAGGTGGCAATGAGCAGTTCTTC
CDR3 length: 14; D gene: TRBD1; V gene: TRBV5-6; clone size: -; J gene: TRBJ1-2; CDR3 protein: CASSWDRPEHGYTF; CDR3 DNA: TGTGCCAGCAGTTGGGACAGGCCCGAACATGGCTACACCTTC
CDR3 length: 16; D gene: TRBD1; V gene: TRBV4-2; clone size: -; J gene: TRBJ2-5; CDR3 protein: CASSQAVLGGGETQYF; CDR3 DNA: TGTGCCAGCAGCCAAGCCGTTTTAGGGGGCGGAGAGACCCAGTACTTC
CDR3 length: 16; D gene: -; V gene: TRBV6-4; clone size: -; J gene: TRBJ2-2; CDR3 protein: CASSDSMGGPTGELFF; CDR3 DNA: TGTGCCAGCAGTGACTCGATGGGAGGACCCACCGGGGAGCTGTTTTTT
CDR3 length: 18; D gene: TRBD1; V gene: TRBV11-2; clone size: medium-sized; J gene: TRBJ2-5; CDR3 protein: CASSPRGQGLVSGETQYF; CDR3 DNA: TGTGCCAGCAGCCCCAGAGGACAGGGATTAGTTTCGGGAGAGACCCAGTACTTC
CDR3 length: 15; D gene: -; V gene: TRBV6-5; clone size: -; J gene: TRBJ1-5; CDR3 protein: CASRAGKLGNQPQHF; CDR3 DNA: TGTGCCAGCAGGGCGGGTAAATTGGGCAATCAGCCCCAGCATTTT
CDR3 length: 14; D gene: TRBD1; V gene: TRBV2; clone size: -; J gene: TRBJ1-1; CDR3 protein: CASTVGGWGTEAFF; CDR3 DNA: TGTGCCAGCACTGTAGGGGGCTGGGGCACTGAAGCTTTCTTT
CDR3 length: 15; D gene: TRBD2; V gene: TRBV10-3; clone size: -; J gene: TRBJ2-1; CDR3 protein: CATSTTSGSLNEQFF; CDR3 DNA: TGTGCCACATCAACGACTAGCGGGTCCCTCAATGAGCAGTTCTTC
CDR3 length: 14; D gene: -; V gene: TRBV7-9; clone size: -; J gene: TRBJ2-3; CDR3 protein: CASSFRGSTDTQYF; CDR3 DNA: TGTGCCAGCAGCTTCAGGGGAAGCACAGATACGCAGTATTTT
CDR3 length: 18; D gene: -; V gene: TRBV2; clone size: -; J gene: TRBJ2-1; CDR3 protein: CASSESGEKRRVYNEQFF; CDR3 DNA: TGTGCCAGCAGTGAGTCGGGGGAGAAACGGAGGGTATACAATGAGCAGTTCTTC
CDR3 length: 14; D gene: TRBD2; V gene: TRBV19; clone size: -; J gene: TRBJ2-7; CDR3 protein: CASSRGGRSYEQYF; CDR3 DNA: TGTGCCAGTAGTAGGGGGGGACGGAGCTACGAGCAGTACTTC
CDR3 length: 15; D gene: -; V gene: TRBV4-2; clone size: once; J gene: TRBJ2-2; CDR3 protein: CASSQEGRDTGELFF; CDR3 DNA: TGTGCCAGCAGCCAAGAGGGCAGGGACACCGGGGAGCTGTTTTTT
CDR3 length: 14; D gene: -; V gene: TRBV18; clone size: once; J gene: TRBJ2-5; CDR3 protein: CASSPPDRKETQYF; CDR3 DNA: TGTGCCAGCTCACCACCGGACAGAAAAGAGACCCAGTACTTC
CDR3 length: 15; D gene: TRBD2; V gene: TRBV6-4; clone size: -; J gene: TRBJ2-3; CDR3 protein: CASSEKRGGTDTQYF; CDR3 DNA: TGTGCCAGCAGTGAAAAGCGGGGCGGCACAGATACGCAGTATTTT
CDR3 length: 16; D gene: TRBD2; V gene: TRBV2; clone size: once; J gene: TRBJ2-5; CDR3 protein: CASRLTSGQYQETQYF; CDR3 DNA: TGTGCCAGCAGGCTTACTAGCGGACAGTACCAAGAGACCCAGTACTTC
CDR3 length: 15; D gene: -; V gene: TRBV5-5; clone size: -; J gene: TRBJ1-5; CDR3 protein: CASSLMDRENQPQHF; CDR3 DNA: TGTGCCAGCAGCTTAATGGACAGAGAGAATCAGCCCCAGCATTTT
CDR3 length: 14; D gene: TRBD2; V gene: TRBV18; clone size: -; J gene: TRBJ2-5; CDR3 protein: CASSPGLGGETQYF; CDR3 DNA: TGTGCCAGCTCACCGGGACTAGGCGGAGAGACCCAGTACTTC
CDR3 length: 17; D gene: -; V gene: TRBV11-2; clone size: -; J gene: TRBJ2-7; CDR3 protein: CASSQDWGDQFSYEQYF; CDR3 DNA: TGTGCCAGCAGCCAAGATTGGGGAGACCAATTCTCCTACGAGCAGTACTTC
CDR3 length: 14; D gene: -; V gene: TRBV9; clone size: -; J gene: TRBJ2-7; CDR3 protein: CASSVANGGGEQYF; CDR3 DNA: TGTGCCAGCAGCGTAGCTAATGGGGGCGGAGAGCAGTACTTC
CDR3 length: 15; D gene: -; V gene: TRBV2; clone size: -; J gene: TRBJ2-3; CDR3 protein: CASSEAQGSLGTQYF; CDR3 DNA: TGTGCCAGCAGTGAAGCGCAGGGCAGTCTCGGTACGCAGTATTTT
CDR3 length: 18; D gene: -; V gene: TRBV11-2; clone size: -; J gene: TRBJ2-7; CDR3 protein: CASSLKWSGLSFPDEQYF; CDR3 DNA: TGTGCCAGCAGCTTAAAATGGTCCGGGTTGAGTTTTCCGGACGAGCAGTACTTC
CDR3 length: 13; D gene: TRBD1; V gene: TRBV2; clone size: -; J gene: TRBJ2-5; CDR3 protein: CASRATGKETQYF; CDR3 DNA: TGTGCCAGCAGAGCGACAGGGAAGGAGACCCAGTACTTC